The 22 T cell receptor beta chains presented below share a single source sample, sequenced in a study of T-cell reconstitution after alpha-beta-depleted transplantation in children (dated by TCRdb to between 2015 and 2016). The treatment or condition label for this specimen denotes: allogeneic hematopoietic cell transplantation with graft depleted of TCRalphabeta T cells and CD19 B cells. The method behind the library was PCR. TCRdb records Illumina HiSeq 2500 as the sequencer. TCR libraries were prepared with molecular barcoding, using unique molecular identifiers to normalize TCRbeta repertoire quantification. TCRdb passed the public sequencing reads through fastp at Q25 and MiXCR, retaining productive beta sequences. Entries that share a CDR3 protein sequence are merged under the most common genes and DNA. The sample has around 600,000 distinct CDR3 sequences on record, 23% of them singletons. The ten largest clones represent 14% of the sample.

Sample: PBMCs, mostly from graft donor cells, taken 360 days after TCRalphabeta/CD19-depleted stem cell transplant. The receptors originated from a boy younger than two who had a stem cell transplant for acute myeloid leukemia, so the T cells may come from the graft donor.

The chain employs TRBV5-1 and TRBJ1-1; D might be TRBD1 (6 bases). Germline CDR1 and CDR2: SGHRS and YFSETQ. The CDR3 runs 16 residues. V gave up 1 base and J gave up 4 bases, with 17 bases separating them. CDR3 nucleotide sequence: TGCGCCAGCAGCTTGATCGGGGGGCTGTTGGGCACTGAAGCTTTCTTT. Translated: CASSLIGGLLGTEAFF.

This clonotype was detected ten times or more. The rearrangement links TRBV12-3 or TRBV12-4 to TRBJ2-1; D is perhaps TRBD1 (6 bases). Trimming stripped 6 bases from V and 9 bases from J, with 12 bases between. This CDR3 comprises 12 residues. DNA of the CDR3: TGTGCCAGCAGGTCGGTGGGGGCTGAGCAGTTCTTC. This encodes CASRSVGAEQFF.

This clonotype was observed a handful of times. V gene TRBV20-1 combines with J gene TRBJ2-5, with 11 bases fitting TRBD2. The CDR3 loop spans 18 amino acids. V dropped 0 bases and J dropped 3; count of bases not matched to a gene: 12. Germline lookup yields CDR1 DFQATT and CDR2 SNEGSKA (reference sequence). CDR3 nucleotide sequence: TGCAGTGCTAGAGATTCCTTCCCAAAGACTAGCGGGGAAGAGACCCAGTACTTC. Residues: CSARDSFPKTSGEETQYF.

This rearrangement joins TRBV15 to TRBJ2-3; tentatively, D is TRBD1 (5 bases). Looked up from germline, CDR1 is LNHNV and CDR2 is YYDKDF (reference sequence). Trimming left V 3 bases short and J 6 bases short, with 22 bases between. The CDR3 runs 17 residues. The CDR3: CATSSPSFNLRDDTQYF. The CDR3 nucleotides are TGTGCCACCAGCAGTCCCTCCTTTAACCTCAGGGATGATACGCAGTATTTT.

The chain employs TRBV20-1 and TRBJ2-7; D may be TRBD1 or TRBD2 (5 bases each). V was cut by 5 bases and J by 5 bases, with 10 bases left in between. The CDR3 length is 11 residues. CDR1 and CDR2 (germline): DFQATT, SNEGSKA (reference sequence). The CDR3 DNA is TGCAGTGCTGGGGACGCCGACGAGCAGTACGTC. Translating gives CSAGDADEQYV.

V usage is TRBV6-1 and J usage is TRBJ1-3; D might be TRBD1 (6 bases). Deletions cut 6 bases from V and 0 bases from J, with 12 bases between. Germline V CDR1 and CDR2: MNHNS, SASEGT. The CDR3 has 15 amino acids. DNA for the CDR3: TGTGCCAGCAGCAAACAGGGTTCCTCTGGAAACACCATATATTTT. It specifies CASSKQGSSGNTIYF.

This chain joins TRBV4-3 and TRBJ2-3, with D perhaps matching TRBD2 (6 bases). CDR1 and CDR2 (germline): LGHNA, YSLEER. The CDR3 contains 18 residues. Trimming removed 0 bases from V and 0 bases from J, with 16 bases in between. In DNA form, the CDR3 reads TGCGCCAGCAGCCAAGATGCCGAGACTAGTCCTAGCACAGATACGCAGTATTTT. This encodes CASSQDAETSPSTDTQYF.

This clonotype was found a few times. The chain links TRBV20-1 to TRBJ2-5, with 8 bases aligning to TRBD2. The CDR3 loop spans 15 amino acids. Germline V gene lookup returns CDR1 DFQATT and CDR2 SNEGSKA (reference sequence). Losses at the gene ends were 4 bases for V and 4 bases for J; bases not matched to a gene: 11. The CDR3 here is CSATWGGGLGETQYF. CDR3 DNA: TGCAGTGCTACTTGGGGCGGGGGGCTGGGAGAGACCCAGTACTTC.

The chain recombines TRBV10-3 with TRBJ2-2; unclear D gene. This CDR3 contains 13 residues. Germline lookup yields CDR1 ENHRY and CDR2 SYGVKD. V gave up 9 bases and J gave up 6 bases, with 14 bases separating them. CDR3 protein: CAIRLGDPGELFF. The CDR3 nucleotides are TGTGCCATTCGCCTTGGGGATCCCGGGGAGCTGTTTTTT.

J is TRBJ1-2 and V is TRBV6-5, with D maybe TRBD1 (6 bases). The length of the CDR3 is 13 residues. Trimming removed 3 bases from V and 7 bases from J, with 12 bases in between. Germline CDR1 is MNHEY and CDR2 is SVGAGI. The CDR3 nucleotides are TGTGCCAGCAGTTATGGGGGCCTCGGTGGCTACACCTTC. Translation gives CASSYGGLGGYTF.

This chain connects TRBV21-1 to TRBJ2-3; the table's D call, TRBD2, has no DNA check behind it. TRBV21-1 is labeled a pseudogene. This CDR3 is built from 20 residues. CDR3 DNA: TGTGCCAGCAGCAAAGGAAACCTGATAGAGGCCCTGGAAGGGACAGATACGCAGTATTTT. It translates to CASSKGNLIEALEGTDTQYF.

Ten or more counts support this clonotype. V is TRBV5-8 and J is TRBJ2-2; the match to TRBD1 covers 9 bases. Trimming took 1 base from V and 7 from J; bases not matched to a gene: 2. The CDR3 is 14 amino acids. The germline V gene has CDR1 SGHTS and CDR2 YDEGEE. CDR3 sequence (DNA): TGTGCCAGCAGCTTGAGGGACAGGGACGGGGAGCTGTTTTTT. Encoded protein: CASSLRDRDGELFF.

The genes are TRBV20-1 and TRBJ2-7; a weak D match, TRBD1 (6 bases). Trimming cost V 0 bases and J 7 bases, with 16 bases left between them. The length of the CDR3 is 14 residues. CDR1 is DFQATT and CDR2 is SNEGSKA in the germline V gene (reference sequence). CDR3: CSARDPDRTFEQYF. CDR3 nucleotides: TGCAGTGCTAGAGATCCGGACAGAACCTTTGAGCAGTACTTC.

Many counts were recorded for this clonotype. The V gene is TRBV29-1, the J gene TRBJ2-7; D unclear. Per germline, CDR1 SQVTM and CDR2 ANQGSEA. Deletions cut 6 bases from V and 0 bases from J, with 9 bases between. The CDR3 length is 12 residues. This CDR3 is CSVRLSSYEQYF. In DNA form, the CDR3 reads TGCAGCGTCCGATTGAGCTCCTACGAGCAGTACTTC.

This clonotype was seen only a few times. The chain recombines TRBV29-1 with TRBJ2-7; possibly TRBD2 for D (5 bases). This CDR3 is built from 12 residues. V was shortened by 6 bases and J by 3 bases, with 12 bases between the two germline ends. CDR1 is SQVTM and CDR2 is ANQGSEA in the germline V gene. The CDR3 nucleotides read TGCAGCGTCGCCGACGGACTCTACGAGCAGTACTTC. It specifies CSVADGLYEQYF.

This clonotype was observed many times. The gene calls are TRBV7-6 and TRBJ2-1; tentatively, D is TRBD1 (5 bases). This CDR3 contains 14 residues. The V end was cut by 8 bases, the J end by 3 bases, with 14 bases between. Germline-derived CDR1 and CDR2 are SGHVS and FNYEAQ. CDR3 residues: CASVRTPLYNEQFF. The DNA of the CDR3 is TGTGCCAGCGTTAGGACACCTCTCTACAATGAGCAGTTCTTC.

The genes are TRBV20-1 and TRBJ2-1; 10 bases match TRBD2. Germline loops: CDR1 DFQATT, CDR2 SNEGSKA (reference sequence). The CDR3 is made up of 15 amino acids. The V gene end was trimmed by 0 bases and the J gene end by 6 bases; junction bases not matched to a gene: 5. The CDR3 nucleotides are TGCAGTGCTAGAGATCCCTGGACTAGCGGCAATGAGCAGTTCTTC. It codes for CSARDPWTSGNEQFF.

This clonotype was found a few times. This chain joins TRBV21-1 and TRBJ2-7; TRBD2 is the table's D call and was not checked against the DNA. TRBV21-1 is an annotated pseudogene. The CDR3 sequence is 12 residues long. CDR3 in DNA: TGTGCCAGCAGCAAAGGCGGGGACGAGCAGTACGTC. It specifies CASSKGGDEQYV.

CDR3 loop: CASSSRPGQAPDQPQHF. The CDR3 DNA follows: TGCGCCAGCAGCTCCAGGCCCGGACAGGCGCCGGATCAGCCCCAGCATTTT. The rearrangement joins TRBV5-1 to TRBJ1-5, with 7 bases aligning to TRBD1. The V segment lost 3 bases and the J segment 5 bases; nucleotides outside the gene matches: 14. Germline CDR1 SGHRS, CDR2 YFSETQ. The CDR3 sequence is 17 residues long.

This chain links TRBV18 with TRBJ1-1; TRBD1 is a possible D gene (5 bases). Germline assignment: CDR1 KGHSH and CDR2 LQKENI. Trimming pared 3 bases from V and 1 base from J, leaving 15 bases between. CDR3 length: 16 residues. The CDR3, as DNA: TGTGCCAGCTCACCGGGAAGGAGGGGAGCGAACACTGAAGCTTTCTTT. Its protein product is CASSPGRRGANTEAFF.

This clonotype has a handful of counts. The V and J genes are TRBV29-1 and TRBJ1-5, with D possibly TRBD1 on 5 matching bases. CDR1 SQVTM and CDR2 ANQGSEA come from the germline V gene. The CDR3 extends over 13 amino acids. Trimming shortened V by 6 bases and J by 4 bases, and 13 bases separated the two germline ends. The CDR3 is CSVAGMLNQPQHF. The CDR3, as DNA: TGCAGCGTAGCAGGGATGCTTAATCAGCCCCAGCATTTT. Looking up the rest from reference TRBV29-1 and TRBJ1-5 gives the full variable domain: SAVISQKPSRDICQRGTSLTIQCQVDSQVTMMFWYRQQPGQSLTLIATANQGSEATYESGFVIDKFPISRPNLTFSTLTVSNMSPEDSSIYLCSVAGMLNQPQHFGDGTRLSIL.

The DNA of the CDR3 is TGTGCCACCTTAAAGGACAGGGGGCTGGCAGATACGCAGTATTTT. Protein sequence: CATLKDRGLADTQYF. This chain uses TRBV28 with TRBJ2-3; 11 nucleotides match TRBD1. After removal of 10 bases from V and 4 bases from J, the junction contained 10 bases not matched to a gene. CDR3 size: 15 residues. Germline-derived CDR1 and CDR2 are MDHEN and SYDVKM.